These T cell receptor beta chains were read from a single sample in a study of blood T cell repertoires in COVID-19. Sequenced by immunoSEQ multiplex PCR; TCRdb stores in-frame clones only, minus some. The repertoire holds more than 35,000 clones, with approximately 88% as singletons. The specimen sequenced was peripheral blood. The origin of the receptors is a man in his fifties or sixties with active or convalescent COVID-19. Each CDR3 is given with its conserved first and last residue. A D gene is named only where the DNA matches it firmly. Not every row has a clone size; where given, it reads once, few, many or a size class.

j_gene,v_gene,abundance,d_gene,CDR3nt,CDR3aa
TRBJ2-3,TRBV4-1,few,-,TGCGCCAGCAGCCAAGGGTTTGCGGCAGATACGCAGTATTTT,CASSQGFAADTQYF
TRBJ1-2,TRBV30,-,-,TGTGCCTGGGGGGGAGGGTCTTGGTCTGGCTACACCTTC,CAWGGGSWSGYTF
TRBJ2-1,TRBV15,-,-,TGTGCCACCAGCGAGTTAGCCTCACGTGAGCAGTTCTTC,CATSELASREQFF
TRBJ2-3,TRBV30,-,-,TGTGCCTGGAGTGATCACAACACAGATACGCAGTATTTT,CAWSDHNTDTQYF
TRBJ1-1,TRBV5-1,-,TRBD1,TGCGCCAGCAGCTCCTGGGGAACAGGGGTCATGAACACTGAAGCTTTCTTT,CASSSWGTGVMNTEAFF
TRBJ2-2,TRBV19,-,-,TGTGCCAGTAATATCGGGGGGCCGAACACCGGGGAGCTGTTTTTT,CASNIGGPNTGELFF
TRBJ2-1,TRBV30,-,TRBD2,TGTGCCTGGAGGCTAGCGGGGGGGCCTCATGAGCAGTTCTTC,CAWRLAGGPHEQFF
TRBJ2-5,TRBV19,-,TRBD2,TGTGCCAGTAGTAAGGGACTAGCGGGACAAGAGACCCAGTACTTC,CASSKGLAGQETQYF
TRBJ1-5,TRBV12-3/TRBV12-4,-,TRBD1,TGTGCCAGCAGCCGACAGGGAGGTCAGCCCCAGCATTTT,CASSRQGGQPQHF
TRBJ2-7,TRBV5-1,-,TRBD1,TGCGCCAGCAGCCTTAACAGGGGGAAAGGATACGAGCAGTACTTC,CASSLNRGKGYEQYF
TRBJ1-4,TRBV6-5,-,TRBD1,TGTGCCAGCAGTAGATCAGGGGGCGGTAATGAAAAACTGTTTTTT,CASSRSGGGNEKLFF
TRBJ1-4,TRBV3-1/TRBV3-2,-,-,TGTGCCAGCAGCCTTTCCCGGGACACCGAGCCAACTAATGAAAAACTGTTTTTT,CASSLSRDTEPTNEKLFF
TRBJ1-1,TRBV25-1,-,-,TGTGCCAGCAGCGCAGGGGTCACTGAAGCTTTCTTT,CASSAGVTEAFF
TRBJ1-6,TRBV18,-,-,TGTGCCAGCTCACCGGTCGGACAGATGAATTCACCCCTCCACTTT,CASSPVGQMNSPLHF
TRBJ2-7,TRBV19,-,-,TGTGCCAGTCAAAGCCAAAACTCCTACGAGCAGTACTTC,CASQSQNSYEQYF
TRBJ1-2,TRBV28,-,-,TGTGCCAGCAGTACCCCGGGAGGGAGAGGTAACTATGGCTACACCTTC,CASSTPGGRGNYGYTF
TRBJ1-3,TRBV7-8,-,-,TGTGCCAGCAGCTTAGTTCGGGGAGAGGCTGGAAACACCATATATTTT,CASSLVRGEAGNTIYF
TRBJ2-5,TRBV11-2,-,TRBD1,TGTGCCAGCAGCTTAGCCTCAATAGCTGGGGACAGGGATGGAGAGACCCAGTACTTC,CASSLASIAGDRDGETQYF
TRBJ1-4,TRBV3-1/TRBV3-2,-,-,TGTGCCAGCAGTTCAGGAACTAATGAAAAACTGTTTTTT,CASSSGTNEKLFF
TRBJ2-3,TRBV7-3,-,-,TGTGCCAGCAGCTATACGGGGGGCACAGATACGCAGTATTTT,CASSYTGGTDTQYF
TRBJ2-2,TRBV19,-,TRBD2,TGTGCCAGTCATACTAGCGGGGTATCGTCCGGGGAGCTGTTTTTT,CASHTSGVSSGELFF
TRBJ2-7,TRBV4-2,-,-,TGTGCCAGCAGCCAAGATTCCGGGGTATCCTACGAGCAGTACTTC,CASSQDSGVSYEQYF
TRBJ2-1,TRBV7-2,-,-,TGTGCCAGCAGCTTTTCCGGTCCCTACAATGAGCAGTTCTTC,CASSFSGPYNEQFF
TRBJ1-3,TRBV5-4,-,TRBD1,TGTGCCAGCAGCGTGGACAGGGTGGGAAACACCATATATTTT,CASSVDRVGNTIYF
TRBJ2-5,TRBV6-5,-,-,TGTGCCAGCATGGGGGGGGCCCAAGAGACCCAGTACTTC,CASMGGAQETQYF
TRBJ2-7,TRBV2,-,TRBD1,TGTGCCAGCAGCGGGACAGGCTATAGCAACGAGCAGTACTTC,CASSGTGYSNEQYF
TRBJ2-5,TRBV15,-,TRBD1,TGTGCCACCAGCAGAGATAACAGGGGAGAAGGGACCCAGTACTTC,CATSRDNRGEGTQYF
TRBJ1-1,TRBV30,-,-,TGTGCCTGGAGTCGGGAGGCTACGCGGACTGAAGCTTTCTTT,CAWSREATRTEAFF
TRBJ2-7,TRBV5-1,-,TRBD1,TGCGCCAGCAGCCCGGGACAGGGGTTGTTCTACGAGCAGTACTTC,CASSPGQGLFYEQYF
TRBJ2-1,TRBV28,-,-,TGTGCCAGCAGCCCCGGGACTTCCGAAGGCTACAATGAGCAGTTCTTC,CASSPGTSEGYNEQFF
TRBJ2-7,TRBV4-1,-,TRBD1,TGCGCCAGCAGCCAAGAAGAGACAGGGGGGAGGAACGAGCAGTACTTC,CASSQEETGGRNEQYF
TRBJ1-2,TRBV11-2,-,-,TGTGCCAGCAGCCCCCTGACAGGAAACTATGGCTACACCTTC,CASSPLTGNYGYTF
TRBJ1-2,TRBV18,-,-,TGTGCCAGCTCATCCGACAGTTATGGCTACACCTTC,CASSSDSYGYTF
TRBJ2-7,TRBV6-2/TRBV6-3,-,-,TGTGCCAGCAGTTACTGGGGACACTCGAGCTCCTACGAGCAGTACTTC,CASSYWGHSSSYEQYF
TRBJ1-4,TRBV11-2,-,TRBD1,TGTGCCAGCAGCCCCCCGGGACAGGACGAAAAACTGTTTTTT,CASSPPGQDEKLFF
TRBJ2-7,TRBV3-1/TRBV3-2,-,-,TGTGCCAGCAGCCAAAGGGTAGGAGGTTCGTCCTACGAGCAGTACTTC,CASSQRVGGSSYEQYF
TRBJ1-3,TRBV5-5,-,-,TGTGCCAGCAGCTTGAGCGATAACCTATCAGCGGGAAACACCATATATTTT,CASSLSDNLSAGNTIYF
TRBJ2-7,TRBV6-5,-,-,TGTGCCAGCACCAGGACTTACAGCTCCTACGAGCAGTACTTC,CASTRTYSSYEQYF
TRBJ2-2,TRBV4-2,-,TRBD2,TGTGCCAGCAGCCAAGATCTCGGTGTGGCTAGCGGGGGCTGGACCGGGGAGCTGTTTTTT,CASSQDLGVASGGWTGELFF
TRBJ2-1,TRBV5-4,-,TRBD2,TGTGCCAGCAGCTCCGGGACTAGCGGGGGGGCTGGAAATGAGCAGTTCTTC,CASSSGTSGGAGNEQFF
TRBJ2-2,TRBV23-1,-,-,TGCGCCAGCAGTCAATATCGAGGCTACACCGGGGAGCTGTTTTTT,CASSQYRGYTGELFF
TRBJ1-4,TRBV13,-,-,TGTGCCAGCAGCTGGACAGCCCCTAATGAAAAACTGTTTTTT,CASSWTAPNEKLFF
TRBJ1-2,TRBV19,few,TRBD1,TGTGCCAGTCTGACAGGGACCTATGGCTACACCTTC,CASLTGTYGYTF
TRBJ2-3,TRBV4-1,once,-,TGCGCCAGCAGCCCCTCTCCTGGGACACTTAGCACAGATACGCAGTATTTT,CASSPSPGTLSTDTQYF
TRBJ1-6,TRBV4-2,once,-,TGTGCCAGCAGCCAGGGGGGGATAGGAAATTCACCCCTCCACTTT,CASSQGGIGNSPLHF
TRBJ2-5,TRBV11-3,once,-,TGTGCCAGCAGCTTAGAAGCACAAGAGACCCAGTACTTC,CASSLEAQETQYF
TRBJ2-7,TRBV6-2/TRBV6-3,-,TRBD1,TGTGCCAGCAGTTACTCGGGACAGTCGATCTACGAGCAGTACTTC,CASSYSGQSIYEQYF
TRBJ2-3,TRBV27,-,TRBD2,TGTGCCAGCAGTCCACAGGGCACACTAGCGGGGGTGGGCACAGATACGCAGTATTTT,CASSPQGTLAGVGTDTQYF
TRBJ1-5,TRBV10-2,-,-,TGCGCCAGCACTGAGGGAGGGAATAGCAATCAGCCCCAGCATTTT,CASTEGGNSNQPQHF
TRBJ1-5,TRBV6-1,-,-,TGTGCCAGCAGTGTCCTCGGTAGCTCTAGCAATCAGCCCCAGCATTTT,CASSVLGSSSNQPQHF
TRBJ2-1,TRBV2,-,TRBD2,TGTGCCAGCACCGTGGGAGCGGGGGGTGAGCAGTTCTTC,CASTVGAGGEQFF